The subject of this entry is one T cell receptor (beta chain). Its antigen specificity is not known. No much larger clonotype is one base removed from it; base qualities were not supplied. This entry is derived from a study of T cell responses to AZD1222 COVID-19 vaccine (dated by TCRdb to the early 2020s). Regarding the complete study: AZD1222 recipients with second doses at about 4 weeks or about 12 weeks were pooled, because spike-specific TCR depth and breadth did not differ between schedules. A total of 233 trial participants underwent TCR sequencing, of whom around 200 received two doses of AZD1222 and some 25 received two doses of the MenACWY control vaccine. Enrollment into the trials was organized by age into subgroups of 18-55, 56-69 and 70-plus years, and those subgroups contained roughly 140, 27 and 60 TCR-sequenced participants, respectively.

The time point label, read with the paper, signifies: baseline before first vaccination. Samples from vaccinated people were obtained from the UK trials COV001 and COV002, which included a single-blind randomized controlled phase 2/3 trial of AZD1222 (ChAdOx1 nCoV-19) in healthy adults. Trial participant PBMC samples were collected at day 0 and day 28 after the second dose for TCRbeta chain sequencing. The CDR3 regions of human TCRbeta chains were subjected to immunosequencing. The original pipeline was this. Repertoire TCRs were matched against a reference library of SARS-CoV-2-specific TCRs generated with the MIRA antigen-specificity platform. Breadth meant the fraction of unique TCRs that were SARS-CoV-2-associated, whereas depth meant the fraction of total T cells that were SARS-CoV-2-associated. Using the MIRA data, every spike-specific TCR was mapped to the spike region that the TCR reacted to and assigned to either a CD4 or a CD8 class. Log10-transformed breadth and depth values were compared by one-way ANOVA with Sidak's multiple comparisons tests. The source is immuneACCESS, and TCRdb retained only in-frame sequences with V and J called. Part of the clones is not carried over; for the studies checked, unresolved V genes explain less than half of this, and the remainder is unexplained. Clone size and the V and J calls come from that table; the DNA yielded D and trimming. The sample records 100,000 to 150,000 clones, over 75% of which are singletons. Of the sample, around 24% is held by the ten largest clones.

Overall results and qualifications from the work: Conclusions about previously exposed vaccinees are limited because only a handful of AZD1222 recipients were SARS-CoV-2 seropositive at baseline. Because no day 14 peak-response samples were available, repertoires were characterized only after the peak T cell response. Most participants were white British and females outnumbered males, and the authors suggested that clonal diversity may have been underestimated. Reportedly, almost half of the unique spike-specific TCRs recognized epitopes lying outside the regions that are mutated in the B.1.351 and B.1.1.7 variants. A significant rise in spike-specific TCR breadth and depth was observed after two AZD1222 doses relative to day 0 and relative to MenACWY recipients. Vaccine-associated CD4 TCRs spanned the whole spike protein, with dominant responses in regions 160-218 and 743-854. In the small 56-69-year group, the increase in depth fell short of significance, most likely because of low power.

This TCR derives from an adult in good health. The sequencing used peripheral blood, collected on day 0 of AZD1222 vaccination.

The nucleotide sequence reads as follows: TGTGCCAGCATCCAGACAGGGACTTTGTCCCAGCATTTT. This encodes CASIQTGTLSQHF. The chain is made from TRBV12-3 or TRBV12-4 and TRBJ1-5; 7 of the junction bases match TRBD1. The CDR3 numbers 13 residues from cysteine through phenylalanine. Of the read, only the CDR3 DNA is kept; its 39 bases are in frame from base 1. Relative to germline, V is missing 7 bases and J is missing 11 bases, with 11 bases of the junction outside any gene match.